The sample holds a few counts of the clone carrying this T cell receptor beta chain. Its antigen is not known. The method was immunoSEQ multiplex PCR; TCRdb's version includes in-frame clones alone and lacks a portion of them. This table holds roughly 200,000 clones, around 82% found once. This record comes from a study of cytomegalovirus exposure and HLA in healthy donors. Study-wide background: The 90 to 150 validation repertoires were produced on the same platform as the roughly 670 repertoires of the first cohort. This was reported in a later analysis. Findings and limits, study-wide: Most observed TCR sequences were rare, whereas some public TCRs were detected in many donors. CMV antigen specificity was confirmed in vitro for three CMV-associated chains. Cytomegalovirus association was assigned to under 200 TCR beta chains.

This CDR3 is 15 amino acids long. The V gene's germline CDR1 is MNHNS and CDR2 SASEGT. J gave up 0 bases and V 5 bases, and 5 bases lay outside the gene matches. V usage is TRBV6-1 and J usage is TRBJ2-7; 9 bases map to TRBD2. The sequenced material came from PBMCs. The TCR originated in a woman aged 18 to 35 in good health and CMV-seropositive. This CDR3 is CASSKSGGTSYEQYF. CDR3 coding DNA: TGTGCCAGCAGTAAGAGCGGGGGGACCTCCTACGAGCAGTACTTC.